This entry features one TCR beta chain sequence. Its antigen is still unknown. Per-base quality was not reported, and no clone a single base away is much larger than it. The CDR3 sequence holds 15 residues, the cysteine and phenylalanine included. The CDR3 DNA has 45 bases and is translated from base 1. Compared with germline, V lacks 2 bases and J lacks 6 bases; bases without a gene match: 5. From the germline V gene, CDR1 is SGHRS and CDR2 is YFSETQ. This entry belongs to a study of blood T cell repertoires in COVID-19 (dated by TCRdb to 2020 to 2022). Describing the broader study: The collaborator samples originated in the United States, Italy and Spain and spanned the acute and convalescent phases of COVID-19. The material from the prospective study consisted of cDNA or gDNA derived from T cells, B-cell-depleted T cells, or PBMCs. Subjects who had been exposed to COVID-19, were actively infected with it, or had recovered from it provided the deeply sampled blood TCRbeta repertoires that made up the dataset. The repertoires were made available in a free public database intended to serve as a resource for research on the immune response to SARS-CoV-2. The samples were drawn from two sources: the first 160 participants of the ongoing ImmuneRACE study, and 1,000 to 1,500 subjects contributed by 6 global collaborators. A de-identified subject ID, COVID-19 status, age in years and sex were almost always included in the sample metadata. HLA class I and class II types, where available, came from metadata supplied by the sample provider rather than from assay-based typing. General conclusions and limits of the study: Clinical and demographic metadata were provided uncurated, with the amount varying by source and participant.

One collaborating source in Seattle enrolled patients during active infection and followed them longitudinally through the course of disease. Each collaborating institution followed its own protocols to collect whole blood in K2EDTA tubes. For TCRbeta analysis, collaborators shipped samples as frozen whole blood, isolated PBMCs, or DNA extracted from either of those sample types. TCRbeta CDR3 regions were amplified from genomic DNA using the immunoSEQ Assay, a bias-controlled multiplex PCR. On the study's bioinformatics: Within the assay, amplification of reference gene primers was used to estimate how many nucleated cells each sample contained. Sequence reads were collapsed and filtered to measure the absolute abundance of every unique TCRbeta CDR3 rearrangement. Productive Simpson clonality was computed per sample as the square root of Simpson's diversity index over productive rearrangements. TCRdb took this table from immuneACCESS and kept in-frame rearrangements with V and J called. Such tables lack part of the clones; where checked against another copy, unresolved V genes explain under half of the gap, and the rest is unexplained. The DNA gave D and trimming, while V, J and clone size come from that table. The sample table holds more than 150,000 clones, of which roughly 80% were seen once. The top ten clones comprise 9% to 15% of the sample.

The chain is assembled from TRBV5-1 and TRBJ1-4; TRBD1 aligns with 9 central bases. The receptor's source is a woman of 80 years or more with COVID-19, enrolled during active disease. The sample taken for sequencing was peripheral blood. The CDR3 amino acid sequence is: CASSLQGAGDEKLFF. The sequenced DNA is TGCGCCAGCAGCTTACAGGGGGCCGGCGATGAAAAACTGTTTTTT.